The sequence of this T cell receptor (beta chain) was determined in a study of OX40 agonist ivuxolimab in advanced cancers. Study-level findings and limits: Expanded peripheral T cells had an undetermined antigen specificity. At 0.1 to 3.0 mg/kg and by week 6, clonal expansion occurred in CD4+ and CD8+ blood T cells.

In the case of this clone: Its specificity is unknown.

Enrollment shut out patients with autoimmune disease history or systemic immunosuppression. Drawing of blood for sampling happened at baseline, at cycle 4 day 1, and at cycle 7 day 1. Method: immunoSEQ multiplex PCR; TCRdb's copy keeps in-frame clones and lacks some. This table has about 13,000 clones, 67% appearing once. Germline CDR1 is KGHSH and CDR2 is LQKENI. The CDR3 covers 13 residues. The ends were cut back, 0 bases at V and 6 bases at J, with 7 bases in the middle. The material sequenced was CD4+ or CD8+ T cells sorted from blood, taken in a trial of the OX40 agonist ivuxolimab. The chain combines TRBV18 with TRBJ2-3; the D is unclear. The TCR was taken from an adult with an advanced solid tumor such as melanoma, head and neck, liver or kidney cancer. The DNA of the CDR3 is TGTGCCAGCTCACCACCACCACCGGATACGCAGTATTTT. It encodes CASSPPPPDTQYF.